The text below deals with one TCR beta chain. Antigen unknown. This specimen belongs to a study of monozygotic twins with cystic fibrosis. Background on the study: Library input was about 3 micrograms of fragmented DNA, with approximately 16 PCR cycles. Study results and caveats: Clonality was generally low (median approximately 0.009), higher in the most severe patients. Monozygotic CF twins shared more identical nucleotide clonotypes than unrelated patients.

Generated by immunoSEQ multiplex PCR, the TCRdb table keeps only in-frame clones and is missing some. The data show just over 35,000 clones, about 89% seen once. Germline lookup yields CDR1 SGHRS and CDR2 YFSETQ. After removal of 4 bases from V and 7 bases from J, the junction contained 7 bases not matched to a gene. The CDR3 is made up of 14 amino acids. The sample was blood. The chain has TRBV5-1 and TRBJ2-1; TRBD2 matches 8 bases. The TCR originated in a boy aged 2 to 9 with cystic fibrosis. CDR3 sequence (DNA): TGCGCCAGCAGCCGGCAGGAGCGGGGGAATGAGCAGTTCTTC. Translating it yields CASSRQERGNEQFF. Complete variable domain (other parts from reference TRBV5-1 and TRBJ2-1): KAGVTQTPRYLIKTRGQQVTLSCSPISGHRSVSWYQQTPGQGLQFLFEYFSETQRNKGNFPGRFSGRQFSNSRSEMNVSTLELGDSALYLCASSRQERGNEQFFGPGTRLTVL.